Listed below are T cell receptor beta chains from one sample, sequenced in a study of T cells in Graves' hyperthyroidism and ophthalmopathy. Each CDR3 protein is one row after TCRdb ran MiXCR on the multiplex PCR reads. The sample contains about 500,000 distinct CDR3 sequences, 15% to 20% of which appear only once. The sequenced sample consisted of blood. Receptor source: a woman younger than 30 with Graves' ophthalmopathy. Both conserved end residues are part of each CDR3. A D gene is named only where the DNA matches it firmly. A clone size is listed for some rows: how often the clone was seen (once, few, many), or a class if it is expanded.

j_gene	d_gene	abundance	v_gene	CDR3aa	CDR3nt
TRBJ2-7	.	few	TRBV4-3	CASSHAYLDRADPSSYEQYF	TGCGCCAGCAGCCATGCTTACTTGGACCGGGCCGATCCGAGCTCCTACGAGCAGTACTTC
TRBJ1-2	.	few	TRBV11-2	CASSLPGVAYGYTF	TGTGCCAGCAGCTTACCAGGGGTTGCCTATGGCTACACCTTC
TRBJ1-2	TRBD1	once	TRBV30	CAWSSPGGYDYGYTF	TGTGCCTGGAGTTCGCCAGGGGGGTATGACTATGGCTACACCTTC
TRBJ2-7	.	few	TRBV5-4	CASSSQPSYEQYF	TGTGCCAGCAGCTCACAGCCCTCCTACGAGCAGTACTTC
TRBJ2-5	.	few	TRBV28	CASSLSMETQYF	TGTGCCAGCAGTTTATCGATGGAGACCCAGTACTTC
TRBJ2-7	.	many	TRBV11-2	CASSSLESWSEQYF	TGTGCCAGCAGCTCCCTCGAGAGTTGGAGCGAGCAGTACTTC
TRBJ2-3	.	many	TRBV27	CASTWGGTDTQYF	TGTGCCAGCACCTGGGGGGGCACAGATACGCAGTATTTT
TRBJ2-5	.	many	TRBV27	CASSSGTHRAQYF	TGTGCCAGCAGTTCCGGGACACATAGGGCCCAGTACTTC
TRBJ1-1	.	many	TRBV6-1	CASGYLNTEAFF	TGTGCCAGCGGTTATCTGAACACTGAAGCTTTCTTT
TRBJ1-2	TRBD1	few	TRBV12-3/TRBV12-4	CASSPRTGLGTF	TGTGCCAGCAGTCCAAGGACAGGGCTCGGGACCTTC
TRBJ2-1	TRBD1	many	TRBV27	CASSRTGAYNEQFF	TGTGCCAGCAGCCGGACAGGGGCCTACAATGAGCAGTTCTTC
TRBJ1-4	TRBD1	.	TRBV7-9	CASSDRMGMKLFF	TGTGCCAGCTCGGACAGGATGGGTATGAAACTGTTTTTT
TRBJ2-7	.	many	TRBV6-1	CASSYHLDTSGYEQYF	TGTGCCAGCAGTTATCACCTCGACACCTCTGGCTACGAGCAGTACTTC
TRBJ1-5	TRBD1	many	TRBV20-1	CSARDPGGSNQPQHF	TGCAGTGCTAGAGATCCAGGGGGTAGCAATCAGCCCCAGCATTTT
TRBJ1-4	TRBD1	many	TRBV6-5	CASSYSRAGGDEKLFF	TGTGCCAGCAGTTACTCGAGGGCAGGGGGCGATGAAAAACTGTTTTTT
TRBJ2-5	.	.	TRBV30	CAWSGLPDQETQYF	TGTGCCTGGAGTGGGCTGCCGGACCAAGAGACCCAGTACTTC
TRBJ2-7	.	.	TRBV7-3	CASSSWQGCYEQYF	TGTGCCAGCAGCTCGTGGCAGGGCTGCTACGAGCAGTACTTC
TRBJ1-5	.	many	TRBV12-3/TRBV12-4	CASSSDGRNQPQHF	TGTGCCAGCAGCTCAGACGGCCGCAATCAGCCCCAGCATTTT
TRBJ1-1	.	many	TRBV30	CAWGVSTEAFF	TGTGCCTGGGGGGTGAGCACTGAAGCTTTCTTT
TRBJ2-6	TRBD1	few	TRBV3-1	CASSPPGRDSGSGANVLTF	TGTGCCAGCAGCCCCCCCGGCCGGGACAGTGGCTCTGGGGCCAACGTCCTGACTTTC
TRBJ1-1	.	many	TRBV27	CASRPSDRLNTEAFF	TGTGCCAGCAGGCCGTCGGACAGACTGAACACTGAAGCTTTCTTT
TRBJ1-2	.	.	TRBV12-3/TRBV12-4	CASSLQTGSNYGYTF	TGTGCCAGCAGTTTACAGACAGGCAGTAACTATGGCTACACCTTC
TRBJ1-2	.	many	TRBV28	CASSLYVWQRGSNYGYTF	TGTGCCAGCAGTTTATACGTCTGGCAGAGGGGCTCTAACTATGGCTACACCTTC
TRBJ1-2	TRBD1	many	TRBV27	CASSLTRQGAFYGYTF	TGTGCCAGCAGTTTAACCCGACAGGGGGCGTTCTATGGCTACACCTTC
TRBJ2-1	.	once	TRBV6-1	CASSPQGGEVNNEQFF	TGTGCCAGCAGTCCCCAGGGGGGTGAGGTGAACAATGAGCAGTTCTTC
TRBJ2-1	.	.	TRBV10-3	CAISSGLRIDEQFF	TGTGCCATCTCGAGCGGATTACGAATAGATGAGCAGTTCTTC
TRBJ1-5	.	few	TRBV28	CASTDSILPQHF	TGTGCCAGCACGGACAGTATACTGCCCCAGCATTTT
TRBJ2-7	TRBD2	.	TRBV25-1	CASSESPLAGGHYEQYF	TGTGCCAGCAGTGAATCCCCACTAGCGGGAGGACATTACGAGCAGTACTTC
TRBJ1-1	.	few	TRBV27	CASSSLTRNTEAFF	TGTGCCAGCAGTTCGCTAACAAGGAACACTGAAGCTTTCTTT
TRBJ2-3	.	.	TRBV2	CASSTRDSLTDTQYF	TGTGCCAGCAGTACCCGGGACTCGCTCACAGATACGCAGTATTTT
TRBJ2-6	TRBD1	few	TRBV28	CASRPPTRGQYLSGANVLTF	TGTGCCAGCAGACCACCGACAAGGGGACAGTACCTCTCTGGGGCCAACGTCCTGACTTTC
TRBJ2-5	.	.	TRBV6-1	CASSALVQETQYF	TGTGCCAGCAGTGCCCTCGTTCAAGAGACCCAGTACTTC
TRBJ2-3	.	many	TRBV30	CAWSHAPGGADTQYF	TGTGCCTGGAGTCATGCCCCGGGGGGCGCAGATACGCAGTATTTT
TRBJ1-3	.	many	TRBV3-1	CASSLDMSSGNTIYF	TGTGCCAGCAGCCTGGACATGAGCTCTGGAAACACCATATATTTT
TRBJ1-4	.	.	TRBV27	CASSDTIGEKLFF	TGTGCCAGCAGTGACACAATCGGAGAAAAACTGTTTTTT
TRBJ1-6	.	few	TRBV30	CAWTAIDNSPLHF	TGTGCCTGGACGGCCATCGATAATTCACCCCTCCACTTT
TRBJ1-1	.	many	TRBV20-1	CSAPKAREAFF	TGCAGTGCTCCGAAGGCACGGGAAGCTTTCTTT